This T cell receptor (beta chain) derives from a study of glioma-infiltrating T cells after dendritic cell vaccination. Regarding the study as a whole: TCR clonality showed no direct relationship with survival.

Sequencing was performed with immunoSEQ multiplex PCR; in TCRdb, only in-frame clones are kept and a portion is missing. The sample yields tens of thousands of clones, around 79% seen once. A remark on this clone: Its antigen remains unknown.

The V and J ends lost 1 base and 1 base respectively, with 10 bases between them. Germline CDR1 and CDR2: SEHNR and FQNEAQ (reference sequence). The CDR3 consists of 15 residues. The sequences come from blood, collected before dendritic cell vaccination. The J gene is TRBJ1-1, the V gene TRBV7-9; D call uncertain. This clonotype was sampled from a human donor with glioblastoma. CDR3 sequence (DNA): TGTGCCAGCAGCTTAGACGGGAGTAGGAACACTGAAGCTTTCTTT. Protein: CASSLDGSRNTEAFF.